A selection of T cell receptor beta chains follows, all from one sample in a study of blood T cell repertoires in COVID-19. Here immunoSEQ multiplex PCR was the method, and the copy in TCRdb shows in-frame clones only, minus some. Of roughly 250,000 clones listed, roughly nine tenths are singletons. Material: PBMCs or T cells enriched from blood (not recorded which). Every receptor here comes from a woman under 30 who had recovered from COVID-19. The CDR3 runs from the conserved cysteine through the conserved F or W. Each record gives: D gene, V gene, J gene, clone size, CDR3 DNA, CDR3 protein. A D gene is named only where the DNA matches it firmly. Clone size is stated in some rows and not others, as once, few, many or a class when expanded.

.	TRBV7-9	TRBJ1-1	.	TGTGCCAGCAGCGCCAACCGGGACACCACTGAAGCTTTCTTT	CASSANRDTTEAFF
.	TRBV5-1	TRBJ1-1	once	TGCGCCAGCAGCTTGGGGAGCGGGAACACTGAAGCTTTCTTT	CASSLGSGNTEAFF
TRBD1	TRBV14	TRBJ1-6	.	TGTGCCAGCAGCCAAGAGGGGACAGGGAGCTCACCCCTCCACTTT	CASSQEGTGSSPLHF
.	TRBV5-4	TRBJ2-2	.	TGTGCCAGCAGCTTGCGGACAGATAACACCGGGGAGCTGTTTTTT	CASSLRTDNTGELFF
.	TRBV11-1	TRBJ1-6	.	TGTGCCAGCAGCTTGACAAATTCACCCCTCCACTTT	CASSLTNSPLHF
.	TRBV9	TRBJ1-5	once	TGTGCCAGCAGCGTAGGGCAGGGGTATCAGCCCCAGCATTTT	CASSVGQGYQPQHF
.	TRBV6-1	TRBJ1-3	.	TGTGCCAGCAGTGAAGCATGGGGAGGGGCTTCTGGAAACACCATATATTTT	CASSEAWGGASGNTIYF
TRBD2	TRBV27	TRBJ2-7	.	TGTGCCAGCAGCCCGCTAGCGGGGTTCTACGAGCAGTACTTC	CASSPLAGFYEQYF
.	TRBV5-4	TRBJ2-5	.	TGTGCCAGCAGCTTCCGGGGAGGAGAGACCCAGTACTTC	CASSFRGGETQYF
.	TRBV2	TRBJ1-1	.	TGTGCCAGCAGTCAACTCACGGGTTTCTTT	CASSQLTGFF
.	TRBV5-4	TRBJ2-2	.	TGTGCCAGCAGCTTGGCTAGGGGAACCGGGGAGCTGTTTTTT	CASSLARGTGELFF
.	TRBV27	TRBJ2-7	.	TGTGCCAGCAGTACGGGTTCGACCTACTACGAGCAGTACTTC	CASSTGSTYYEQYF
TRBD2	TRBV24-1	TRBJ2-5	once	TGTGCCACCAGTGACCCGGGGGGGGCCGGAGAGACCCAGTACTTC	CATSDPGGAGETQYF
.	TRBV5-6	TRBJ1-2	.	TGTGCCAGCAGCCGTCGATTGGGAGAATATGGCTACACCTTC	CASSRRLGEYGYTF
.	TRBV7-2	TRBJ1-3	.	TGTGCCAGCAGCCCTACCCGACAGTCTGGAAACACCATATATTTT	CASSPTRQSGNTIYF
TRBD1	TRBV7-3	TRBJ2-1	once	TGTGCCAGCAGTCTGGACAGGGTAACCTACAATGAGCAGTTCTTC	CASSLDRVTYNEQFF
.	TRBV5-4	TRBJ1-1	.	TGTGCCAGCAGCCCGATGGCGACAGGTTTTCAACTTTCGAACACTGAAGCTTTCTTT	CASSPMATGFQLSNTEAFF
TRBD2	TRBV28	TRBJ2-2	.	TGTGCCAGCAGCCTACCGCCCAGGACTAGCGGTTACACCGGGGAGCTGTTTTTT	CASSLPPRTSGYTGELFF
TRBD1	TRBV11-2	TRBJ1-2	.	TGTGCCAGCAGCCCAGTGGTACGCGACAGGGAGCATGGCTACACCTTC	CASSPVVRDREHGYTF
.	TRBV28	TRBJ1-5	.	TGTGCCAGCAGCCGTTCGGCCCAGCATTTT	CASSRSAQHF
.	TRBV30	TRBJ1-5	.	TGTGCCTGGAATACAGGGCGTAATCAGCCCCAGCATTTT	CAWNTGRNQPQHF
.	TRBV28	TRBJ2-2	.	TGTGCCAGCAGGCAGGGGTTAAACACCGGGGAGCTGTTTTTT	CASRQGLNTGELFF
TRBD2	TRBV19	TRBJ2-1	.	TGTGCCAGTAGTATCCGGACTAGCGGGTCCTACAATGAGCAGTTCTTC	CASSIRTSGSYNEQFF
.	TRBV5-1	TRBJ1-6	.	TGCGCCAGCAGCTTGGCTGGGGGGGTAGGATCACCCCTCCACTTT	CASSLAGGVGSPLHF
.	TRBV10-3	TRBJ1-1	.	TGTGCCATCAGTACGTTAGGACAGAACACTGAAGCTTTCTTT	CAISTLGQNTEAFF
.	TRBV28	TRBJ1-2	.	TGTGCCAGCAGTTTACGGGGGGGCTCCGGTGGCTACACCTTC	CASSLRGGSGGYTF
.	TRBV29-1	TRBJ1-2	medium-sized	TGCAGCGTTGTTGCCGGGAACTATGGCTACACCTTC	CSVVAGNYGYTF
TRBD2	TRBV10-3	TRBJ2-3	.	TGTGCCATCAGTGAGTCGGCTAGCGGGACAGATACGCAGTATTTT	CAISESASGTDTQYF